This T cell receptor beta chain was sequenced for a study of blood T cell repertoires in COVID-19. Turning to the study itself: Sites in the United States, Italy and Spain provided acute and convalescent COVID-19 samples. In each case, the material was cDNA or gDNA derived from T cells, B-cell-depleted T cells, or PBMCs.

As originally analysed: Amplifying reference gene primers gave estimates of nucleated cell counts. Method: immunoSEQ multiplex PCR; TCRdb's copy keeps in-frame clones and lacks some. That table gives V, J and clone size, and the DNA gave D and trimming. The sample comprises 200,000 or so clones, over 70% of which are singletons, and around 16% rests with the top ten. The CDR3 has 14 residues. Trimming took 3 bases from V and 5 from J; bases not matched to a gene: 5. Germline-derived CDR1 and CDR2 are MNHEY and SMNVEV (reference sequence). This receptor was taken from a man aged 60-69 years with active or convalescent COVID-19. Sequencing was done on a sample of peripheral blood. The chain is built from TRBV27 and TRBJ2-5; 8 bases match TRBD2. This chain's CDR3 is CASSLIGTRETQYF. In nucleotides, the CDR3 is TGTGCCAGCAGTTTGATCGGGACTAGGGAGACCCAGTACTTC.